The present T cell receptor (beta chain) was sequenced within a study of cytomegalovirus exposure and HLA in healthy donors. Overall study: There were around 100 million unique TCR beta sequences, drawn from approximately 180 million T cells, in an earlier analysis.

The PCR employed 60 Vbeta primers together with 13 Jbeta primers. Produced via immunoSEQ multiplex PCR; TCRdb's table is partial and in-frame only. The sample carries hundreds of thousands of clones, 60% to 80% recorded once. Germline V gives CDR1 GTSNPN, CDR2 SVGIG (reference sequence). Trimming removed 5 bases at V and 4 bases at J, with 17 bases between. The CDR3 sequence is 14 residues long. The clonotype was recovered from a man aged 18 to 30 in good health and CMV-seronegative. The specimen sequenced was PBMCs. The chain combines TRBV30 with TRBJ1-2, with D tentatively TRBD1 (5 bases). The CDR3 sequence: CAWAKDSTLYGYTF. CDR3 nucleotides: TGTGCCTGGGCGAAAGACAGCACCCTCTATGGCTACACCTTC.